This T cell receptor beta chain was identified during a study of cytomegalovirus exposure and HLA in healthy donors. V gave up 5 bases and J gave up 1 base; unmatched junction bases: 8. The germline CDR1 and CDR2 sequences are SGHDN and FVKESK. The CDR3 is 18 residues long. This table comes from immunoSEQ multiplex PCR, and its TCRdb copy is limited to in-frame clones, with some not included. The sample records roughly 300,000 clones, 87% being singletons. The chain is built from TRBV14 and TRBJ2-1, with 13 bases that match TRBD2. This TCR came from a woman in her thirties in good health and CMV-seropositive. The sequenced sample consisted of PBMCs. CDR3 in DNA: TGTGCCAGCAGCAAACGGACTAGCGGGAGTCTTTCCTACAATGAGCAGTTCTTC. This sequence encodes CASSKRTSGSLSYNEQFF.